This is a list of T cell receptor beta chains from one sample in a study of cytomegalovirus exposure and HLA in healthy donors. Sequenced by immunoSEQ multiplex PCR; TCRdb stores in-frame clones only, minus some. The repertoire includes around 200,000 clones, 75% to 90% of them detected once, and more than 6% sits in the top ten. Source material: PBMCs. These receptors all come from a man aged 40-55 years in good health and CMV-seropositive. Both conserved end residues are part of each CDR3. The order of the fields is CDR3 DNA, CDR3 protein, clone size, CDR3 length, J gene, D gene, V gene. A D gene is named only where the DNA matches it firmly. Only some rows state a clone size, as once, few, many or a class for expanded clones.

TGTGCTAGTGGCTCCACAGGGGCAGACTCTGGAAACACCATATATTTT CASGSTGADSGNTIYF NA 16 TRBJ1-3 TRBD1 TRBV12-5
TGTGCCAGCAGTCCCTGGGACAGCCGGGGATCCGAGCAGTACTTC CASSPWDSRGSEQYF NA 15 TRBJ2-7 TRBD1 TRBV27
TGCGCCAGCAGCTTGGTAGGACCGGGGGGCCAAGAGACCCAGTACTTC CASSLVGPGGQETQYF NA 16 TRBJ2-5 TRBD2 TRBV5-1
TGTGCCAGCAGGATACCGGGAACGGGGGGAGAGACCCAGTACTTC CASRIPGTGGETQYF NA 15 TRBJ2-5 TRBD2 TRBV5-8
TGTGCCAGCAGCTTAGGCAGTTTCGCGAACACCGGGGAGCTGTTTTTT CASSLGSFANTGELFF NA 16 TRBJ2-2 NA TRBV11-2
TGTGCCAGCAGCTTAGCTCGACAGGGCTACACAGATACGCAGTATTTT CASSLARQGYTDTQYF NA 16 TRBJ2-3 TRBD1 TRBV7-8
TGTGCCAGCACTCCCGGGGGAAAACTGTTTTTT CASTPGGKLFF NA 11 TRBJ1-4 NA TRBV6-1
TGCGCCAGCAGCCAAGATCTTACTAGGGGGGGTGAGGATACGCAGTATTTT CASSQDLTRGGEDTQYF NA 17 TRBJ2-3 NA TRBV4-3
TGTGCCAGTAGTATACTGGAGACAGGCTATGGCTACACCTTC CASSILETGYGYTF NA 14 TRBJ1-2 NA TRBV19
TGCGCCAGCAGCTTGGACCCCCGGGGGGATACGCAGTATTTT CASSLDPRGDTQYF NA 14 TRBJ2-3 NA TRBV5-1
TGTGCCAGCAGTTCGCAGGGGTCTGTGGAAAAACTGTTTTTT CASSSQGSVEKLFF once 14 TRBJ1-4 NA TRBV27
TGTGCCAGCAGCTCACGATTTAGGGGCATCCACGAGCAGTACTTC CASSSRFRGIHEQYF NA 15 TRBJ2-7 NA TRBV7-4
TGTGCCAGCGGGACAGGGCTCCTGAATGAGCAGTTCTTC CASGTGLLNEQFF few 13 TRBJ2-1 TRBD1 TRBV6-6
TGTGCCAGCAGCTCAGGGGGAGACTATGGCTACACCTTC CASSSGGDYGYTF NA 13 TRBJ1-2 TRBD1 TRBV7-3
TGTGCCAGCAGCCAAGAAGCGGGGACAGGGTCCCACAATGAGCAGTTCTTC CASSQEAGTGSHNEQFF NA 17 TRBJ2-1 TRBD1 TRBV4-2
TGCGCCAGCAGCCGCAGTGCGGGGGGGGACACTGAAGCTTTCTTT CASSRSAGGDTEAFF NA 15 TRBJ1-1 NA TRBV4-3
TGCGCCAGCAGCCAAGTTTCCAGTCCGAACACTGAAGCTTTCTTT CASSQVSSPNTEAFF NA 15 TRBJ1-1 NA TRBV4-1
TGTGCCACCAGCAGAGAGCCACAGGGGACCCCCTACAATGAGCAGTTCTTC CATSREPQGTPYNEQFF NA 17 TRBJ2-1 TRBD1 TRBV15
TGTGCCAGCAGCGTGAGCGGGGGGCGGGGAGAGACCCAGTACTTC CASSVSGGRGETQYF NA 15 TRBJ2-5 TRBD2 TRBV9
TGTGCCAGCAGCTCGGGCACAGGGGGCGGAGAGACCCAGTACTTC CASSSGTGGGETQYF NA 15 TRBJ2-5 TRBD1 TRBV7-6
TGCGCCAGCAGCCAAGGACAGGGGGCTGTGGAGACCCAGTACTTC CASSQGQGAVETQYF NA 15 TRBJ2-5 TRBD1 TRBV4-3
TGTGCCAGCAGCGCGACTAGCGGGGGGACCCCCGATACGCAGTATTTT CASSATSGGTPDTQYF NA 16 TRBJ2-3 TRBD2 TRBV9
TGCGCCAGCAGGCCTACCCTCTCCGATGGCTACACCTTC CASRPTLSDGYTF NA 13 TRBJ1-2 NA TRBV5-1
TGTGCCAGCAGCCGAGAGGACAGGTCCTACGAGCAGTACTTC CASSREDRSYEQYF NA 14 TRBJ2-7 TRBD1 TRBV14
TGTGCCAGCAGCCTACGGACAGGGGAAGAGACCCAGTACTTC CASSLRTGEETQYF NA 14 TRBJ2-5 TRBD1 TRBV27
TGTGCCAGTAGTGTAACAGGGAGTGCTGAAGCTTTCTTT CASSVTGSAEAFF NA 13 TRBJ1-1 NA TRBV19
TGCGCCAGCAGCTTGGTAGGGACTACCTACAATGAGCAGTTCTTC CASSLVGTTYNEQFF once 15 TRBJ2-1 TRBD2 TRBV5-1
TGTGCCAGCAGTGAAAGCCGAAACACTGAAGCTTTCTTT CASSESRNTEAFF NA 13 TRBJ1-1 NA TRBV6-1
TGTGCCAGCAGCAGGGGGGCTAGCGGGGTCGACGAGCAGTACTTC CASSRGASGVDEQYF NA 15 TRBJ2-7 TRBD2 TRBV7-3
TGTGCCAGCAGTTATGACAACTACGAGCAGTACTTC CASSYDNYEQYF NA 12 TRBJ2-7 NA TRBV6-5
TGTGCCAGCAGCCGCGGGCGATACGGGTCCTACGAGCAGTACTTC CASSRGRYGSYEQYF NA 15 TRBJ2-7 NA TRBV27
TGTGCCAGCAGTCCTCAGGGGGCGGAGACCCAGTACTTC CASSPQGAETQYF NA 13 TRBJ2-5 TRBD1 TRBV28
TGTGCCACCAGCAAATCGGGCTCGAGGGGGTCACCCCTCCACTTT CATSKSGSRGSPLHF NA 15 TRBJ1-6 NA TRBV15
TGTGCCTGGAGTGACGGCCCCCGGGGAGGGTTGACCCAGTACTTC CAWSDGPRGGLTQYF NA 15 TRBJ2-5 TRBD2 TRBV30
TGCGCCAGCAGCCAAGATCGGGAGGGAAACTATGGCTACACCTTC CASSQDREGNYGYTF NA 15 TRBJ1-2 NA TRBV4-3
TGTGCCAGCGAGGGGAGCAGGGGTCGGAGTGGCTACACCTTC CASEGSRGRSGYTF NA 14 TRBJ1-2 NA TRBV7-9
TGTGCCAGCAGCTTGGACTCTCAAGAGACCCAGTACTTC CASSLDSQETQYF once 13 TRBJ2-5 NA TRBV5-4
TGTGCCAGCAGCGCGGAAGTTAGCGGGGACACCTACGAGCAGTACTTC CASSAEVSGDTYEQYF once 16 TRBJ2-7 TRBD2 TRBV9
TGTGCCTATAGCGGGAGTTCCTACAATGAGCAGTTCTTC CAYSGSSYNEQFF NA 13 TRBJ2-1 TRBD2 TRBV30